The rows below give T cell receptor beta chains drawn from one sample of a study of cytomegalovirus exposure and HLA in healthy donors. The table came from immunoSEQ multiplex PCR; TCRdb's copy has only in-frame clones and leaves some out. The sample includes 130,000 or so clones, more than 80% of them seen just once. Sequenced material: PBMCs. Every receptor here comes from a woman in her 30s in good health and CMV-seropositive. Each CDR3 is given with its conserved first and last residue. Fields, in order: clone size, D gene, J gene, V gene, CDR3 DNA, CDR3 protein. The D gene is left open where the match is weak. Only part of the rows carry a size: once, few, many, or a class if the clone is expanded.

>-|TRBD1|TRBJ2-5|TRBV7-2
TGTGCCAGCAGCTTAACCCGACAGGGCTCCCAGGACTTC
CASSLTRQGSQDF
>-|TRBD2|TRBJ2-1|TRBV9
TGTGCCAGCAGCACTAGCGGTTACAATGAGCAGTTCTTC
CASSTSGYNEQFF
>-|TRBD2|TRBJ2-1|TRBV27
TGTGCCAGCAGTCTTAGCGGGAGGGAGTACAATGAGCAGTTCTTC
CASSLSGREYNEQFF
>-|-|TRBJ1-2|TRBV10-3
TGTGCCATCAGTGAGTCGGAGGGAAGGTATGGCTACACCTTC
CAISESEGRYGYTF
>-|-|TRBJ1-2|TRBV5-6
TGTGCCAGCAGCGAGGCCTATGGCTACACCTTC
CASSEAYGYTF
>-|TRBD2|TRBJ2-7|TRBV19
TGTGCCAGTAGTCTAGCGGGGGGGCGGACCTACGAGCAGTACTTC
CASSLAGGRTYEQYF
>-|-|TRBJ2-3|TRBV5-4
TGTGCCAGCAGCTCCTCTTCTAGCACAGATACGCAGTATTTT
CASSSSSSTDTQYF
>-|-|TRBJ2-1|TRBV30
TGTGCCTGGAGTGGCGGACAGCCCTCGCCAAATGAGCAGTTCTTC
CAWSGGQPSPNEQFF
>medium-sized|TRBD2|TRBJ2-7|TRBV4-2
TGTGCCAGCAGCCAAGATGAGGGAGGGGCCTACGAGCAGTACTTC
CASSQDEGGAYEQYF
>-|-|TRBJ2-7|TRBV19
TGTGCCAGTAGTATAGACGGTTACTACGAGCAGTACTTC
CASSIDGYYEQYF
>-|-|TRBJ2-2|TRBV4-1
TGCGCCAGCAGCCAAGATCCACCTGCAGGGGATAACCCCGGGGAGCTGTTTTTT
CASSQDPPAGDNPGELFF
>-|TRBD2|TRBJ2-5|TRBV7-9
TGTGCCAGCAGCTCCACCGGGACTAGCGGTGAGACCCAGTACTTC
CASSSTGTSGETQYF
>once|-|TRBJ1-1|TRBV27
TGTGCCAGCAGTTTCAGGGCGAACACTGAAGCTTTCTTT
CASSFRANTEAFF
>-|TRBD2|TRBJ2-1|TRBV7-9
TGTGCCAGCAGCTTAGCCTCTAGCGGGGGGTACAATGAGCAGTTCTTC
CASSLASSGGYNEQFF
>-|TRBD1|TRBJ2-3|TRBV18
TGTGCCAGCTCGCCTGACAGGGTTGGAGATACGCAGTATTTT
CASSPDRVGDTQYF
>-|TRBD1|TRBJ1-5|TRBV19
TGTGCCAGTACCTTCCGGGACAGGCAACATCAGCCCCAGCATTTT
CASTFRDRQHQPQHF
>-|TRBD1|TRBJ2-7|TRBV28
TGTGCCAGCAGTTCTGGAGCAGGACAGGCCTACGAGCAGTACTTC
CASSSGAGQAYEQYF
>few|TRBD1|TRBJ2-7|TRBV30
TGTGCCTGGAGTCTGGGACAGCTAGCCTACGAGCAGTACTTC
CAWSLGQLAYEQYF
>-|-|TRBJ1-2|TRBV5-1
TGCGCCAGCAGCTTACCGGGAGACAACTATGGCTACACCTTC
CASSLPGDNYGYTF
>-|TRBD1|TRBJ1-2|TRBV5-4
TGTGCCAGCAGCTCCCCGGACAGGGCTAACTATGGCTACACCTTC
CASSSPDRANYGYTF
>-|TRBD1|TRBJ2-6|TRBV7-3
TGTGCCAGCAGCTTAACAGGGACAGAACCCAACGTCCTGACTTTC
CASSLTGTEPNVLTF
>-|-|TRBJ2-4|TRBV5-4
TGTGCCAGCAGCCCCTCAATACAAGAGGGAAACATTCAGTACTTC
CASSPSIQEGNIQYF
>-|TRBD1|TRBJ1-5|TRBV5-1
TGCGCCAGCAGCAGGGGCCAGGGGGACCTTGGGCAGCCCCAGCATTTT
CASSRGQGDLGQPQHF
>once|-|TRBJ2-1|TRBV27
TGTGCCAGCAGTTTCTCCTCTGGGACTCTCTACAATGAGCAGTTCTTC
CASSFSSGTLYNEQFF
>-|-|TRBJ1-1|TRBV9
TGTGCCAGCAGCGGAGGGGCGGGGACTGAAGCTTTCTTT
CASSGGAGTEAFF
>-|TRBD1|TRBJ2-2|TRBV29-1
TGCAGCGTTGTAAATTGGGCGCGAGGGACAGGACTGGGGGGGGAGCTGTTTTTT
CSVVNWARGTGLGGELFF
>-|-|TRBJ2-7|TRBV29-1
TGCAGCGTTCTTTCAGGGAACGGGGAGCAGTACTTC
CSVLSGNGEQYF
>-|TRBD1|TRBJ1-1|TRBV18
TGTGCCAGCTCACCCACAGGGGGAGGGCCCTTGAACACTGAAGCTTTCTTT
CASSPTGGGPLNTEAFF
>few|-|TRBJ1-1|TRBV15
TGTGCCACCAGCAGAGATCGGCAGGGTGGCACTGAAGCTTTCTTT
CATSRDRQGGTEAFF
>-|TRBD1|TRBJ1-2|TRBV7-9
TGTTCCAGCAGCTCGGGAGTGGGGACAGGGGGCGCGGAGGCCTATGGCTACACCTTC
CSSSSGVGTGGAEAYGYTF
>-|TRBD1|TRBJ2-6|TRBV2
TGTGCCAGCAGGGGACAGGCACCCTCTGGGGCCAACGTCCTGACTTTC
CASRGQAPSGANVLTF
>-|-|TRBJ1-6|TRBV6-5
TGTGCCAGCGCCTTACAGGGCGGCTCACCCCTCCACTTT
CASALQGGSPLHF
>few|-|TRBJ2-1|TRBV7-3
TGTGCCAGCAGCTTGGGGGGACGGGAAGAGCAGTTCTTC
CASSLGGREEQFF
>-|-|TRBJ2-5|TRBV30
TGTGCCTGGAGTCCGCCGGGAGCGGCAGTGGAGACCCAGTACTTC
CAWSPPGAAVETQYF
>-|-|TRBJ1-1|TRBV6-5
TGTGCCAGCAGATCTCAGGGAATTGAAGCTTTCTTT
CASRSQGIEAFF
>-|TRBD2|TRBJ2-1|TRBV6-5
TGTGCCAGCAGTTACGGGACTAGCGGGGGAAATGAGCAGTTCTTC
CASSYGTSGGNEQFF
>-|TRBD2|TRBJ2-1|TRBV4-2
TGTGCCAGCAGCCAAGAGCCTACTAGCGGGGGGGATTATGAGCAGTTCTTC
CASSQEPTSGGDYEQFF
>-|TRBD2|TRBJ2-5|TRBV13
TGTGCCAGCAGCTTACGCCTGTCGCGGGGGGAGACCCAGTACTTC
CASSLRLSRGETQYF
>-|-|TRBJ1-1|TRBV15
TGTGCCACCAGCAGTCGAGGCACTGAAGCTTTCTTT
CATSSRGTEAFF
>-|TRBD1|TRBJ2-6|TRBV5-6
TGTGCCAGCAGCTCGCTTACGGGACAGGGGCTTAACGGGGCCAACGTCCTGACTTTC
CASSSLTGQGLNGANVLTF
>-|-|TRBJ2-1|TRBV29-1
TGCAGCGTTACTATTCGAGAGCAGTTCTTC
CSVTIREQFF
>few|TRBD2|TRBJ2-1|TRBV2
TGTGCCAGCTGCCTCCTAGCGGCCGTGGGGGATGAGCAGTTCTTC
CASCLLAAVGDEQFF
>-|TRBD1|TRBJ2-2|TRBV19
TGTGCCAGTAGGCCCCGGGACAGCTCCACCGGGGAGCTGTTTTTT
CASRPRDSSTGELFF
>-|-|TRBJ2-7|TRBV28
TGTGCCAGCAGTCTCGTCCTAACTACCTACGAGCAGTACTTC
CASSLVLTTYEQYF
>-|-|TRBJ2-1|TRBV27
TGTGCCAGCAGTGTTGGGGAGTACAATGAGCAGTTCTTC
CASSVGEYNEQFF
>-|-|TRBJ2-5|TRBV16
TGTGCCAGCAGCCAATGGGCTAGCAGGGAGACCCAGTACTTC
CASSQWASRETQYF
>once|-|TRBJ1-2|TRBV27
TGTGCCAGCAGTTCCTGGGGGGGGCGAGGCTACACCTTC
CASSSWGGRGYTF
>few|-|TRBJ2-4|TRBV10-1
TGCGCCAGCAGTGAAGCGGGTCAGGAGAACATTCAGTACTTC
CASSEAGQENIQYF
>-|-|TRBJ2-7|TRBV4-2
TGTGCCAGCAGCCACGCGGCCCCTGCCTCCTACGAGCAGTACTTC
CASSHAAPASYEQYF
>-|TRBD1|TRBJ1-4|TRBV13
TGTGCCAGCAGCTTAGTACAGGGGAAGGGAAAACTGTTTTTT
CASSLVQGKGKLFF
>-|-|TRBJ1-1|TRBV10-3
TGTGCCATCCGCCCCTTGGAGTACACTGAAGCTTTCTTT
CAIRPLEYTEAFF
>-|TRBD1|TRBJ1-2|TRBV2
TGTGCCAGCAGAACCGGGACAGGAGACTATGGCTACACCTTC
CASRTGTGDYGYTF
>-|-|TRBJ1-1|TRBV28
TGTGCCAGCAGGGGAGGGAACACTGAAGCTTTCTTT
CASRGGNTEAFF